This TCR beta chain came from a study of T cells in Graves' hyperthyroidism and ophthalmopathy. There were TCR beta CDR3 regions amplified from RNA transcripts. A set of HTBI primers served as the primers for a first-round RT-PCR of the TCR CDR3. TCRdb re-derived calls from the multiplex PCR reads in MiXCR, one entry per CDR3 protein. The sample holds about 560,000 distinct CDR3 sequences; 16% are singletons and the top ten take approximately 20%. The study defined stable Graves' hyperthyroidism as no ophthalmopathy progression within 18 months. This clonotype was seen a few times. Per the germline V gene, CDR1 is MNHNS and CDR2 is SASEGT. After removal of 10 bases from V and 8 bases from J, the junction contained 8 bases not matched to a gene. CDR3 length: 13 residues.

Sequenced: blood. The clonotype comes from a woman aged 18-35 years with Graves' hyperthyroidism. This chain joins TRBV6-1 and TRBJ2-2; 9 positions agree with TRBD1. This CDR3 reads CANNRQGVGELFF. Here the CDR3 DNA reads TGTGCCAACAATAGACAGGGGGTGGGGGAGCTGTTTTTT.